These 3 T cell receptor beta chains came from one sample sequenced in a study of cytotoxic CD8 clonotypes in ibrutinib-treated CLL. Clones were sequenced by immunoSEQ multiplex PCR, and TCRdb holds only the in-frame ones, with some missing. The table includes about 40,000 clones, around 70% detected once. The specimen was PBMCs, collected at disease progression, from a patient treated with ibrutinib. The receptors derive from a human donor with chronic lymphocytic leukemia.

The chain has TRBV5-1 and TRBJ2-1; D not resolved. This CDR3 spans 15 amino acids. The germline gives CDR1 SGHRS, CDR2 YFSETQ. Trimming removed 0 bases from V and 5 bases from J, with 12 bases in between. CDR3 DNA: TGCGCCAGCAGCTTGGCAGGTCGGATAGACAATGAGCAGTTCTTC. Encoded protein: CASSLAGRIDNEQFF.

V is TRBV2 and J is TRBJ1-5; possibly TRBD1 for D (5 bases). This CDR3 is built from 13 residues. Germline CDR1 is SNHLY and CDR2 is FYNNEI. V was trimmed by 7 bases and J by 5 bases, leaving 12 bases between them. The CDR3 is CASNPGLDQPQHF. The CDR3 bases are TGTGCCAGCAATCCGGGACTTGATCAGCCCCAGCATTTT.

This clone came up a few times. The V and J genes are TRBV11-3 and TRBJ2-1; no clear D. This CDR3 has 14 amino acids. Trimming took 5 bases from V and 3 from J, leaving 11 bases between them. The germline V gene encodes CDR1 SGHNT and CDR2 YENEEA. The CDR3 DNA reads TGTGCCAGCAGCGACCCCGACGGCTACAATGAGCAGTTCTTC. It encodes CASSDPDGYNEQFF.